The present entry profiles one T cell receptor (beta chain) with its context. Its antigen is unidentified. These data originate in a study of somatic mutations in cytotoxic T cells in rheumatoid arthritis. Study at large: Right after diagnosis, and before any treatment had started, patient peripheral blood (under 34 ml EDTA) was drawn. Flow-sorting brought some V beta antibody-stained T-cell populations to nearly 100% purity, V beta1+ cells sequenced for TCRB among them.

Study results and caveats: Patients with rheumatoid arthritis did not differ significantly from age-matched healthy controls in CD8+ T-cell clonality.

Profiled with immunoSEQ multiplex PCR; TCRdb holds only in-frame clones, not every one. The sample has just over 20,000 clones, about 80% seen once. The germline V gene encodes CDR1 MNHNY and CDR2 SVGAGI (reference sequence). Trimming removed 6 bases at V and 6 bases at J, with 8 bases between. The CDR3 has 12 residues. This chain joins TRBV6-6 and TRBJ2-2; D not certain. The receptor's source is an adult with rheumatoid arthritis. Sequencing was done on a sample of CD8+ T cells sorted from blood. CDR3 DNA: TGTGCCAGCAGCCAACTGCCCGGGGAGCTGTTTTTT. Translation gives CASSQLPGELFF.